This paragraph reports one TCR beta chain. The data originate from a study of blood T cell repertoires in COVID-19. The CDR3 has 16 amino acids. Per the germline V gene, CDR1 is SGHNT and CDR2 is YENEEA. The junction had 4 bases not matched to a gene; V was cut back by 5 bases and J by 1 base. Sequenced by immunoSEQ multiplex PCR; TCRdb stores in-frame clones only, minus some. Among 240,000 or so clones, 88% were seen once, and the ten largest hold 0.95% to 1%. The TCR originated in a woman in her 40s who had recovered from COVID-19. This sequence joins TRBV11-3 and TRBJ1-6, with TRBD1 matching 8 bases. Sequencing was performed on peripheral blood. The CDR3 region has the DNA TGTGCCAGCAGCCCAGGACAGGGTTCCTATAATTCACCCCTCCACTTT. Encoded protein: CASSPGQGSYNSPLHF. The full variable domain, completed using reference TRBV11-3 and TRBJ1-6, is EAGVVQSPRYKIIEKKQPVAFWCNPISGHNTLYWYLQNLGQGPELLIRYENEEAVDDSQLPKDRFSAERLKGVDSTLKIQPAELGDSAVYLCASSPGQGSYNSPLHFGNGTRLTVT.